This TCR beta chain emerged from a study of cytomegalovirus exposure and HLA in healthy donors. V was pared by 4 bases and J by 0 bases, with 5 bases of the junction left unmatched. Germline lookup yields CDR1 SGHRS and CDR2 YFSETQ. The CDR3 is made up of 18 amino acids. Study-level findings and limits: Associated with cytomegalovirus, according to the listing, were 150 to 200 TCR beta chains. Exclusion as indistinguishable affected some V segments, including TRBV6-2 and TRBV6-3. It was taken for granted in presence/absence analyses that sequencing depth across donors was roughly uniform.

Comments on this clone: The antigen remains unidentified.

Both 60 Vbeta primers and 13 Jbeta primers went into the PCR. The authors' processing: Approximately 87 million unique TCR beta chains, 9 million to 14 million shared, were counted in a later analysis. Sequencing used immunoSEQ multiplex PCR; TCRdb keeps in-frame clones, though not all of them. V, J and clone size reflect that table, while D and trimming were determined from the DNA. This listing includes around 140,000 clones. Sequenced sample: PBMCs. The genes are TRBV5-1 and TRBJ2-1; 15 nucleotides line up with TRBD2. The TCR sequence derives from a woman younger than 30 in good health and CMV-seronegative. The CDR3 reads CASSAGTSGRSSYNEQFF. CDR3 DNA sequence: TGCGCCAGCAGCGCAGGGACTAGCGGGAGGAGCTCCTACAATGAGCAGTTCTTC. The variable domain in full, with the rest retrieved from reference TRBV5-1 and TRBJ2-1, is KAGVTQTPRYLIKTRGQQVTLSCSPISGHRSVSWYQQTPGQGLQFLFEYFSETQRNKGNFPGRFSGRQFSNSRSEMNVSTLELGDSALYLCASSAGTSGRSSYNEQFFGPGTRLTVL.